This T cell receptor beta chain is drawn from a study of shared clonotypes between healthy human individuals. The wider study: A couple of women and a few men aged 18 to 49 served as donors. Findings of the study overall: In having few donors, the study represented limited genetic and exposure-history diversity. Generally, naive subsets came out with larger estimated richness than memory subsets.

Authors' data handling: ImmunoSEQ gave junction-only sequences without quality scores, so filtering differed. Generated by immunoSEQ multiplex PCR, the TCRdb table keeps only in-frame clones and is missing some. V and J calls and clone size are as listed in that table; D and trimming were resolved from the DNA. The data contain millions of clones, 93% of them singletons. Germline assignment: CDR1 MNHEY and CDR2 SMNVEV (reference sequence). J was trimmed by 9 bases and V by 4 bases; bases with no gene match: 12. The CDR3 is made up of 17 amino acids. This clone was seen once. Its antigen is as yet unknown.

The receptor's source is a man aged 18 to 30 in good health. Some clones in this sample may be carry-over from other donors' samples. The rearrangement joins TRBV27 to TRBJ2-1; the match to TRBD2 covers 13 bases. The sample taken for sequencing was naive CD4+ T cells from PBMCs. Documented subset: CD45RA+ positively selected. The chain's CDR3 is CASSSQTSGRAGIEQFF. For the CDR3, the DNA is TGTGCCAGCAGTTCACAAACTAGCGGGAGGGCCGGGATTGAGCAGTTCTTC.